The 24 T cell receptor beta chains in this list originate from one sample, sequenced in a study of long-term antiretroviral therapy in people with HIV. Investigators performed immunoSEQ version v3.0 at survey level. Repertoires were generated with immunoSEQ multiplex PCR, while TCRdb's copy carries only in-frame clones and drops some. The table shows over 25,000 clones, with more than 85% occurring only once. This specimen consisted of unsorted PBMCs, obtained 6.2 years after starting antiretroviral therapy. These receptors all stem from a man aged 35 to 55 with HIV.

The rearrangement joins TRBV6-5 to TRBJ2-5; 7 bases fit TRBD2. The CDR3 has 14 amino acids. V was pared by 7 bases and J by 0 bases, with 5 bases of the junction left unmatched. Per the germline V gene, CDR1 is MNHEY and CDR2 is SVGAGI. Written as DNA, the CDR3 is TGTGCCAGCAAGCGGGGCTTCAACCAAGAGACCCAGTACTTC. Protein sequence: CASKRGFNQETQYF.

The rearrangement links TRBV11-2 to TRBJ1-2; unclear D gene. CDR1 is SGHAT and CDR2 is FQNNGV in the germline V gene. The CDR3 runs 15 residues. The germline V and J ends were trimmed by 5 bases and 1 base, with 14 bases remaining between them. The CDR3 DNA reads as TGTGCCAGCAGCCCTAGGACGGCGCTTAACTATGGCTACACCTTC. It codes for CASSPRTALNYGYTF.

The chain couples TRBV5-4 to TRBJ2-3; no definite D call. The CDR3 covers 13 residues. Germline lookup yields CDR1 SGHNT and CDR2 YYREEE (reference sequence). V lost 1 base to trimming and J lost 4 bases, with 7 bases between them. In DNA, the CDR3 is TGTGCCAGCAGCTTGTATGGTCCAGATACGCAGTATTTT. Its protein product is CASSLYGPDTQYF.

This chain connects TRBV19 to TRBJ2-5, with 11 bases fitting TRBD1. V lost 5 bases, J lost 6 bases, and 5 bases stayed unmatched. Germline values: CDR1 LNHDA, CDR2 SQIVND (reference sequence). The CDR3 spans 14 residues. CDR3 amino acids: CASSPGTGGKTQYF. The CDR3 DNA reads TGTGCCAGTAGTCCCGGGACAGGGGGGAAGACCCAGTACTTC.

The chain employs TRBV6-5 and TRBJ2-1, with D hard to call. Germline V gene data show CDR1 as MNHEY and CDR2 as SVGAGI. The CDR3 length is 14 residues. Deletions cut 8 bases from V and 8 bases from J, with 19 bases between. This CDR3 reads CASQKHGDSYEQFF. The CDR3 DNA reads TGTGCCAGCCAAAAACATGGGGATTCATATGAGCAGTTCTTC.

This clone was seen once. The V and J genes are TRBV9 and TRBJ2-3, with TRBD2 matching 9 bases. V lost 2 bases to trimming and J lost 5 bases; unmatched junction nucleotides: 6. This CDR3 is 15 amino acids long. Germline-derived CDR1 and CDR2 are SGDLS and YYNGEE. This CDR3 reads CASSVVAGAGDTQYF. In DNA, the CDR3 is TGTGCCAGCAGCGTGGTAGCGGGAGCGGGAGATACGCAGTATTTT.

V is TRBV5-1 and J is TRBJ1-4; D is possibly TRBD1 (6 bases). V was trimmed by 1 base and J by 6 bases, leaving 10 bases between them. This CDR3 has 14 amino acids. The V gene's germline CDR1 is SGHRS and CDR2 YFSETQ. This chain's CDR3 is CASSLSPGDEKLFF. The CDR3, as DNA: TGCGCCAGCAGCTTGTCCCCAGGGGATGAAAAACTGTTTTTT.

This rearrangement joins TRBV9 to TRBJ2-3, with D uncertain. Trimming left V 0 bases short and J 2 bases short, with 19 bases between. The V gene's germline CDR1 is SGDLS and CDR2 YYNGEE. The CDR3 sequence is 18 residues long. CDR3: CASSVGSGSSSFTDTQYF. The CDR3 DNA reads TGTGCCAGCAGCGTAGGGTCCGGCTCATCAAGCTTCACAGATACGCAGTATTTT.

The genes are TRBV27 and TRBJ2-7, with TRBD2 matching 9 bases. Losses at the gene ends were 2 bases for V and 6 bases for J; bases not matched to a gene: 5. The CDR3 sequence is 14 residues long. Germline V lookup: CDR1 MNHEY, CDR2 SMNVEV (reference sequence). The CDR3 bases are TGTGCCAGCAGTTTAAGTCTAGCGGGACTCGAGCAGTACTTC. It yields the protein CASSLSLAGLEQYF.

This clone is categorized as medium-sized. The V call is TRBV28, the J call TRBJ1-5; 9 nucleotides line up with TRBD1. Germline V gene sequence: CDR1 MDHEN, CDR2 SYDVKM. Trimming at V came to 6 bases and at J to 3 bases, leaving 3 bases not matched to a gene. The CDR3 runs 14 residues. Here the CDR3 reads CASRRTGDNQPQHF. CDR3 DNA sequence: TGTGCCAGCAGACGGACAGGGGACAATCAGCCCCAGCATTTT.

This clone was observed a handful of times. The V call is TRBV5-4, the J call TRBJ2-7; tentatively, D is TRBD1 (6 bases). Germline V CDR1 and CDR2: SGHNT, YYREEE (reference sequence). V was pared by 3 bases and J by 1 base, with 20 bases between. This CDR3 has 17 amino acids. CDR3 residues: CASSSPLGGPRSYEQYF. CDR3 DNA: TGTGCCAGCAGCTCCCCCCTAGGGGGTCCCCGTTCCTACGAGCAGTACTTC. The complete variable domain, with remaining parts taken from reference TRBV5-4 and TRBJ2-7, reads ETGVTQSPTHLIKTRGQQVTLRCSSQSGHNTVSWYQQALGQGPQFIFQYYREEENGRGNFPPRFSGLQFPNYSSELNVNALELDDSALYLCASSSPLGGPRSYEQYFGPGTRLTVT.

This clone appeared once. V usage is TRBV5-8 and J usage is TRBJ1-1; D uncertain. The CDR3 contains 14 residues. V dropped 0 bases and J dropped 1 base, with 7 bases sitting between them. Germline loops: CDR1 SGHTS, CDR2 YDEGEE. CDR3 DNA sequence: TGTGCCAGCAGCTTGGGCTTATCGAACACTGAAGCTTTCTTT. This translates into CASSLGLSNTEAFF.

This clone was found once. The chain couples TRBV5-1 to TRBJ2-2; 9 bases agree with TRBD1. CDR3 size: 16 residues. Germline CDR1 SGHRS, CDR2 YFSETQ. Unmatched junction bases numbered 12, after V lost 3 bases and J lost 9 bases. The CDR3 sequence: CASSWGGQGIGRELFF. In nucleotides, the CDR3 is TGCGCCAGCAGCTGGGGGGGACAGGGCATCGGACGGGAGCTGTTTTTT.

This clone was counted once. The chain employs TRBV11-2 and TRBJ2-5, with D unclear. Trimming left V 3 bases short and J 1 base short, with 9 bases between. This CDR3 has 14 amino acids. Germline V gives CDR1 SGHAT, CDR2 FQNNGV. The CDR3, as DNA: TGTGCCAGCAGCTTGCCACGAGCCCAAGAGACCCAGTACTTC. Amino acids: CASSLPRAQETQYF.

V is TRBV9 and J is TRBJ2-7; D is ambiguous. The germline V and J ends were trimmed by 4 bases and 5 bases, with 16 bases remaining between them. The CDR3 consists of 14 residues. CDR1 and CDR2 from the germline V gene are SGDLS and YYNGEE. The CDR3 is CASSRRSNPDEQYF. CDR3 nucleotide sequence: TGTGCCAGCAGCAGGCGGTCCAACCCCGACGAGCAGTACTTC.

The genes are TRBV5-1 and TRBJ2-7; 10 bases agree with TRBD1. The germline gives CDR1 SGHRS, CDR2 YFSETQ. The CDR3 totals 16 residues. The V and J ends lost 4 bases and 4 bases, in that order; junction bases with no gene match: 11. CDR3 sequence (DNA): TGCGCCAGCAGCACGACACCGGGACAGGGGTTTTACGAGCAGTACTTC. This translates into CASSTTPGQGFYEQYF.

The chain combines TRBV30 with TRBJ2-2; TRBD1 agrees at 10 bases. Germline lookup yields CDR1 GTSNPN and CDR2 SVGIG (reference sequence). Trimming removed 3 bases from V and 5 bases from J; junction bases left unmatched: 6. The CDR3 is 15 residues long. The CDR3 DNA reads TGTGCCTGGAGGGACAGGGGGATTGGGACCGGGGAGCTGTTTTTT. This translates into CAWRDRGIGTGELFF.

This chain links TRBV27 with TRBJ2-1; 16 bases are shared with TRBD2. J gave up 1 base and V 4 bases, and 10 bases lay outside the gene matches. From germline, CDR1 is MNHEY and CDR2 SMNVEV (reference sequence). CDR3 length: 20 residues. The CDR3 DNA follows: TGTGCCAGCAGTTGGGGACCGGGACTAGCGGGAGGGCCTTCCTACAATGAGCAGTTCTTC. The encoded protein is CASSWGPGLAGGPSYNEQFF.

This clone was picked up a small number of times. This chain links TRBV19 with TRBJ2-2; 11 bases are shared with TRBD2. Germline CDR1 LNHDA, CDR2 SQIVND (reference sequence). V dropped 3 bases and J dropped 13; count of bases not matched to a gene: 10. CDR3 length equals 15 residues. The CDR3 DNA reads TGTGCCAGTAGTATTGCTAGCGGGGGGCCATCGGGGCTGTTTTTT. Protein: CASSIASGGPSGLFF.

The V gene is TRBV19, the J gene TRBJ2-2; D is possibly TRBD1 (6 bases). Germline V gives CDR1 LNHDA, CDR2 SQIVND (reference sequence). V lost 1 base and J 10 bases, leaving 13 bases between the germline ends. The CDR3 sequence is 14 residues long. Here the CDR3 reads CASSIVFGGEELFF. CDR3 bases: TGTGCCAGTAGTATAGTATTTGGGGGCGAGGAGCTGTTTTTT.

The rearrangement joins TRBV10-2 to TRBJ1-5; 7 bases fit TRBD1. J was trimmed by 6 bases and V by 3 bases; bases with no gene match: 8. Germline V gives CDR1 WSHSY, CDR2 SAAADI. The CDR3 sequence is 15 residues long. For the CDR3, the DNA is TGCGCCAGCAGTGACTCCGGGACAGCGAGTCAGCCCCAGCATTTT. Translating it yields CASSDSGTASQPQHF.

J is TRBJ1-5 and V is TRBV10-3, with TRBD1 matching over 7 bases. There are 14 residues in the CDR3. V shed 6 bases, J shed 5 bases, and the junction held 7 bases outside the gene matches. The germline CDR1 and CDR2 sequences are ENHRY and SYGVKD. This chain's CDR3 is CAIRTAGGDQPQHF. The CDR3 nucleotides read TGTGCCATCAGGACCGCAGGGGGGGATCAGCCCCAGCATTTT.

The CDR3 DNA sequence: TGTGCCAGCAGCTCCCTCAGGGGAATAACGTTTGAGCAGTACTTC. Its translation: CASSSLRGITFEQYF. This chain joins TRBV11-3 and TRBJ2-7, with D possibly TRBD1 on 6 matching bases. Germline assignment: CDR1 SGHNT and CDR2 YENEEA. The CDR3 totals 15 residues. V lost 4 bases and J 7 bases, leaving 20 bases between the germline ends.

This clone was counted a single time. V and J are TRBV11-3 and TRBJ2-1, with 10 bases matching TRBD2. CDR1 and CDR2 from the germline V gene are SGHNT and YENEEA. V gave up 2 bases and J gave up 7 bases; unmatched junction bases: 14. The CDR3 has 18 residues. The CDR3 DNA sequence: TGTGCCAGCAGCTTATCCCTGATAGCGGGAGGAAGGGGTAATGAGCAGTTCTTC. This encodes CASSLSLIAGGRGNEQFF.